The 14 T cell receptor beta chains below all came from one sample that was sequenced in a study of blood T cell repertoires in COVID-19. Measured with immunoSEQ multiplex PCR; TCRdb has only the in-frame clones, and not every one. The sample lists roughly 300,000 clones; around 85% were seen once. The sequencing input was PBMCs or T cells enriched from blood (not recorded which). The receptors were sampled from a woman between 45 and 65 years old who had recovered from COVID-19.

The chain is built from TRBV30 and TRBJ2-4, with 7 bases lining up with TRBD1. V lost 3 bases and J lost 2; bases outside the gene matches: 4. The V gene's germline CDR1 is GTSNPN and CDR2 SVGIG (reference sequence). The CDR3 runs to 14 residues. The DNA for the CDR3 is TGTGCCTGGAGGGGCAGGGGGTCCAAAAACATTCAGTACTTC. Amino acids: CAWRGRGSKNIQYF.

The rearrangement uses TRBV6-1 and TRBJ1-6, with TRBD1 matching 10 bases. Germline V gives CDR1 MNHNS, CDR2 SASEGT. V was pared by 2 bases and J by 12 bases, with 7 bases of the junction left unmatched. CDR3 length: 15 amino acids. The CDR3 here is CASSELRQGAQPLHF. Here the CDR3 DNA reads TGTGCCAGCAGTGAATTACGACAGGGGGCGCAACCCCTCCACTTT.

The rearrangement uses TRBV18 and TRBJ2-7, with TRBD1 matching 7 bases. With 0 bases clipped from V and 0 bases from J, the junction kept 2 bases outside the gene matches. Germline assignment: CDR1 KGHSH and CDR2 LQKENI. The CDR3 is made up of 15 amino acids. The DNA for the CDR3 is TGTGCCAGCTCACCACCGGACAGGTACTCCTACGAGCAGTACTTC. It translates to CASSPPDRYSYEQYF.

The sample holds a few counts of this clone. The chain carries TRBV5-1 and TRBJ2-7, with D possibly being TRBD2 (5 bases). From germline, CDR1 is SGHRS and CDR2 YFSETQ. The V gene lost 0 bases and the J gene lost 5 bases, with 6 bases spanning the gap. The CDR3 totals 12 residues. CDR3 DNA: TGCGCCAGCAGCTTGGCGGGGAACGAGCAGTACTTC. Protein sequence: CASSLAGNEQYF.

This clone showed up just a few times. The gene calls are TRBV4-1 and TRBJ1-5, with D tentatively TRBD1 (5 bases). V was clipped by 4 bases and J by 6 bases, with 13 bases between them. CDR3 length: 14 residues. Germline CDR1 is MGHRA and CDR2 is YSYEKL. The CDR3 here is CASSPGQGAQPQHF. CDR3 DNA sequence: TGCGCCAGCAGCCCTGGCCAGGGCGCTCAGCCCCAGCATTTT.

The chain uses TRBV6-5 and TRBJ2-1; D remains ambiguous. The CDR3 contains 10 residues. V gave up 10 bases and J gave up 5 bases, with 6 bases separating them. Germline values: CDR1 MNHEY, CDR2 SVGAGI. This CDR3 is CATLHNEQFF. The CDR3 nucleotides read TGTGCCACCCTCCACAATGAGCAGTTCTTC.

This chain links TRBV28 with TRBJ2-1; D is possibly TRBD1 (7 bases). Germline-derived CDR1 and CDR2 are MDHEN and SYDVKM. The CDR3 length is 15 residues. Trimming cost V 7 bases and J 9 bases, with 22 bases left between them. In nucleotides, the CDR3 is TGTGCCAGCATTCAAGGGGGCCCGGCCGGGGGTGAGCAGTTCTTC. Protein: CASIQGGPAGGEQFF. The full variable domain, in which reference TRBV28 and TRBJ2-1 provide the parts outside the CDR3, is DVKVTQSSRYLVKRTGEKVFLECVQDMDHENMFWYRQDPGLGLRLIYFSYDVKMKEKGDIPEGYSVSREKKERFSLILESASTNQTSMYLCASIQGGPAGGEQFFGPGTRLTVL.

This clone has a handful of counts. This chain joins TRBV19 and TRBJ2-3; D gene unclear. V was clipped by 3 bases and J by 1 base, with 11 bases between them. CDR3 length: 15 amino acids. Per germline, CDR1 LNHDA and CDR2 SQIVND (reference sequence). CDR3 sequence: CASSISLEGTDTQYF. DNA of the CDR3: TGTGCCAGTAGTATCTCCCTTGAGGGCACAGATACGCAGTATTTT.

This clone was observed a single time. The chain combines TRBV30 with TRBJ2-5; weak D call: TRBD1 (6 bases). Trimming left V 5 bases short and J 2 bases short, with 9 bases between. The CDR3 has 12 residues. Germline assignment: CDR1 GTSNPN and CDR2 SVGIG (reference sequence). The CDR3 bases are TGTGCCTGGGGGACATTACAAGAGACCCAGTACTTC. Protein product: CAWGTLQETQYF. The whole variable domain, filled in from reference TRBV30 and TRBJ2-5, reads SQTIHQWPATLVQPVGSPLSLECTVEGTSNPNLYWYRQAAGRGLQLLFYSVGIGQISSEVPQNLSASRPQDRQFILSSKKLLLSDSGFYLCAWGTLQETQYFGPGTRLLVL.

The chain recombines TRBV5-1 with TRBJ1-2; 7 positions match TRBD1. CDR1 and CDR2 (germline): SGHRS, YFSETQ. The V gene end was trimmed by 0 bases and the J gene end by 10 bases; junction bases not matched to a gene: 12. The CDR3 has 15 amino acids. CDR3 loop: CASSLAGDRDPDYTF. DNA of the CDR3: TGCGCCAGCAGCTTGGCTGGTGACAGGGATCCTGACTACACCTTC.

This clone has a handful of counts. V and J are TRBV19 and TRBJ1-3; D unclear. Germline assignment: CDR1 LNHDA and CDR2 SQIVND (reference sequence). The germline V and J ends were trimmed by 7 bases and 7 bases, with 17 bases remaining between them. The CDR3 spans 14 residues. The chain's CDR3 is CASTDRTAWNTIYF. The CDR3 nucleotides read TGTGCCAGTACCGACCGGACTGCCTGGAACACCATATATTTT.

The chain carries TRBV6-1 and TRBJ2-3; TRBD2 matches 12 bases. The CDR3 loop spans 19 amino acids. Germline CDR1 reads MNHNS; CDR2 reads SASEGT. V shed 4 bases, J shed 2 bases, and the junction held 13 bases outside the gene matches. The CDR3 spells CASSAGLAGTLLNTDTQYF. CDR3 in DNA: TGTGCCAGCAGTGCCGGACTAGCGGGGACCCTACTAAACACAGATACGCAGTATTTT.

The genes are TRBV7-9 and TRBJ2-1; tentatively, D is TRBD2 (5 bases). V lost 5 bases and J lost 6, with 14 bases in between. There are 14 residues in the CDR3. In germline, CDR1 is SEHNR, CDR2 FQNEAQ (reference sequence). CDR3 bases: TGTGCCAGCAGCCCTAGCTGGGCAGGCAATGAGCAGTTCTTC. Encoded protein: CASSPSWAGNEQFF.

The chain is built from TRBV3-1 (or the pseudogene TRBV3-2) and TRBJ1-5, with a possible D match to TRBD1 (5 bases). CDR1 LGHDT and CDR2 YNNKEL come from the germline V gene (reference sequence). Trimming took 4 bases from V and 7 from J, leaving 14 bases between them. CDR3 length: 14 amino acids. For the CDR3, the DNA is TGTGCCAGCAGCCTCTCCACAGGTCAGCAGCCCCAGCATTTT. It is translated as CASSLSTGQQPQHF.